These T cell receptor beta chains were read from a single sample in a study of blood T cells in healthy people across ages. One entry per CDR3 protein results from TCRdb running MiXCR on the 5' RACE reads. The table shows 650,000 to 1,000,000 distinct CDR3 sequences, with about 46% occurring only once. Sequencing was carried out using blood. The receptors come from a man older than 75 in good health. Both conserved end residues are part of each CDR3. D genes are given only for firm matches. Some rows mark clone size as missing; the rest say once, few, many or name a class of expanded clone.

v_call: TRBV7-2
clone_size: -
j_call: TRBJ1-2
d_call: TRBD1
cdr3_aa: CASSLRDRNGYTF
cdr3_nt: TGTGCCAGCAGCCTTCGGGACAGAAATGGCTACACCTTC

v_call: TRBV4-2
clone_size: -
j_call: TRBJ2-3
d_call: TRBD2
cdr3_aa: CASSRSGTSGRSVTDTQYF
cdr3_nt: TGTGCCAGCAGCCGTTCCGGGACTAGCGGGAGAAGTGTTACAGATACGCAGTATTTT

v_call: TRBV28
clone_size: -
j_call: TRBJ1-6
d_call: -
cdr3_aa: CASASRRARANSPLHF
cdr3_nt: TGTGCCAGCGCCTCAAGGAGGGCCAGGGCTAATTCACCCCTCCACTTT

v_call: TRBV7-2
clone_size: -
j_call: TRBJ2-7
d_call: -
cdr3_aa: CASSAGSGPYEQYF
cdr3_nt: TGTGCCAGCAGCGCCGGGTCTGGCCCTTACGAGCAGTACTTC

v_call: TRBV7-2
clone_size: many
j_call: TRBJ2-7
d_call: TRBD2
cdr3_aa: CASSFYASGSYEQYF
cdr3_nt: TGTGCCAGCAGCTTTTATGCTAGCGGGAGTTACGAGCAGTACTTC

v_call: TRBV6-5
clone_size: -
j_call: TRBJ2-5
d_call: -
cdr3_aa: CASSYSGGTQYF
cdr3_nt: TGTGCCAGCAGTTACTCAGGGGGGACCCAGTACTTC

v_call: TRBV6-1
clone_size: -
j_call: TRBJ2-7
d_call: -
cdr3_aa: CASSEDAGLVYEQYF
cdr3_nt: TGTGCCAGCAGTGAAGACGCAGGGCTAGTATACGAGCAGTACTTC

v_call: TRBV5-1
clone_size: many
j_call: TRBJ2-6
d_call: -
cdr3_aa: CASRQAPGGANVLTF
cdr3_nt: TGCGCCAGCAGACAAGCCCCGGGTGGGGCCAACGTCCTGACTTTC

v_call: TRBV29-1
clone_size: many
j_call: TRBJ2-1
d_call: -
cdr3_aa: CSVEPGGPNEQFF
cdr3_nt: TGCAGCGTTGAGCCTGGGGGTCCCAATGAGCAGTTCTTC

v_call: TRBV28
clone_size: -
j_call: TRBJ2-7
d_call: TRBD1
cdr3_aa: CASSVPGQGNREQYF
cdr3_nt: TGCGCCAGCAGTGTACCGGGACAGGGGAACCGCGAGCAGTACTTC

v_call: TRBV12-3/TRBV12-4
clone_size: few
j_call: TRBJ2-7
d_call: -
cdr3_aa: CASSFRPGNNEQYF
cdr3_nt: TGTGCCAGCAGTTTTAGGCCGGGGAACAATGAGCAGTACTTC

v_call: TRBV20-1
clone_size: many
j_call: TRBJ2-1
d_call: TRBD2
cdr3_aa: CSARDMGAGSYNEQFF
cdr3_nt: TGCAGTGCTAGAGATATGGGAGCGGGAAGCTACAATGAGCAGTTCTTC

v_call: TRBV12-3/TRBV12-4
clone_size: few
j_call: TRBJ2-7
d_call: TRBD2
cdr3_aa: CASSPRTSTYGQYF
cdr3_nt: TGTGCCAGCAGTCCCAGGACTAGCACCTATGGGCAGTACTTC

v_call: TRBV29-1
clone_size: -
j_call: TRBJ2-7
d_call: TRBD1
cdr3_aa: CSAVGTGGPIWDEQYF
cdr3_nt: TGCAGCGCCGTAGGGACAGGGGGCCCTATATGGGACGAGCAGTACTTC

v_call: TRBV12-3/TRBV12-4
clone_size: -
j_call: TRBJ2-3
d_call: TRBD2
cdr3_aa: CASRLREGLTDTQYF
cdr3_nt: TGTGCCAGCAGGCTGCGGGAGGGCCTCACAGATACGCAGTATTTT

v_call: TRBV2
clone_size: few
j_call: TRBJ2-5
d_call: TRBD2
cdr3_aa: CASALAGVSETQYF
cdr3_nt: TGTGCCAGCGCCCTAGCGGGAGTTTCAGAGACCCAGTACTTC

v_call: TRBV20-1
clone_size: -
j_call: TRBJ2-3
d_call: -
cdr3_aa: CSARGLSYTETQYF
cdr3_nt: TGCAGTGCTAGAGGGTTGAGTTACACAGAGACGCAGTATTTT

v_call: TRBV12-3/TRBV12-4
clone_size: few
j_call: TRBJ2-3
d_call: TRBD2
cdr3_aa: CASSLGGGADVEYF
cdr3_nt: TGTGCCAGCAGTTTGGGGGGGGGAGCAGATGTGGAATATTTT

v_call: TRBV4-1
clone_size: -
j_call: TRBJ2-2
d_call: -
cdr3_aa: CASSQIPRASTGELFF
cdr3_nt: TGCGCCAGCAGCCAAATTCCCAGGGCTAGTACCGGGGAGCTGTTTTTT

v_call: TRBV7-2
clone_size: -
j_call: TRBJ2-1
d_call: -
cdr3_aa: CASSTREGYNEQFF
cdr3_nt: TGTGCCAGCAGCACGAGGGAAGGCTACAATGAGCAGTTCTTC

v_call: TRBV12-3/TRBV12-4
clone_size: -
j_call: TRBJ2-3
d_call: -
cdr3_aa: CASSLQFRTDTQYF
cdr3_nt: TGTGCCAGCAGTTTACAGTTCAGAACAGATACGCAGTATTTT

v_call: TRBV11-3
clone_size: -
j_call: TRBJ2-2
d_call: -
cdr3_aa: CASSFKNTGELFF
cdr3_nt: TGTGCCAGCAGCTTTAAGAACACCGGGGAGCTGTTTTTT

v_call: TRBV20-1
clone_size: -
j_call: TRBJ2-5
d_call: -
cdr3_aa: CSARSTGTQETQYF
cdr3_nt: TGCAGTGCTCGCAGCACAGGCACCCAAGAGACCCAGTACTTC

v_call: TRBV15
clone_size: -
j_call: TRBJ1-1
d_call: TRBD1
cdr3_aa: CATNRTGGADTEAFF
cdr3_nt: TGTGCCACCAACAGGACAGGGGGCGCAGACACTGAAGCTTTCTTT

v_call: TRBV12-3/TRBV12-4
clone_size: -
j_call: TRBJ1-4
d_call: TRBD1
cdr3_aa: CASSFPRGHEKLFF
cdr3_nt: TGTGCCAGCAGTTTCCCCAGGGGGCACGAAAAACTGTTTTTT

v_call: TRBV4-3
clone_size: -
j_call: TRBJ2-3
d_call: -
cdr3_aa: CASSQGIRADTQYF
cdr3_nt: TGCGCCAGCAGCCAAGGGATTAGAGCAGATACGCAGTATTTT

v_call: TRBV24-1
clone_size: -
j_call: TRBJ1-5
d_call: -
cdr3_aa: CATQGLVNQPQHF
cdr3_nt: TGTGCCACCCAGGGGCTGGTCAATCAGCCCCAGCATTTT

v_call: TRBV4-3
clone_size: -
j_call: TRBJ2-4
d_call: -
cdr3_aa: CASSQEGTSRNIQYF
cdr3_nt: TGCGCCAGCAGCCAAGAAGGGACCTCCCGAAACATTCAGTACTTC

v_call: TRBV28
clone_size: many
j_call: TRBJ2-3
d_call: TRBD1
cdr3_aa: CASRAWTGGEDTQYF
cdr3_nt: TGTGCCAGCAGGGCATGGACAGGGGGGGAAGATACGCAGTATTTT

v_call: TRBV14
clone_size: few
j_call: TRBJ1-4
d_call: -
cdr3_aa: CASSQDNTAEKLFF
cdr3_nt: TGTGCCAGCAGCCAAGATAACACAGCAGAAAAACTGTTTTTT

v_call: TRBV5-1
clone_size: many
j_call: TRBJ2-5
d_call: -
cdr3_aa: CASSFSREETQYF
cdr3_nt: TGCGCCAGCAGCTTCTCTAGGGAAGAGACCCAGTACTTC

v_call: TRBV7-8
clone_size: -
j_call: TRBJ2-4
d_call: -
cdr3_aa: CASSSLRPGSEKNIQYF
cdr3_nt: TGTGCCAGCAGCTCGCTACGGCCGGGTAGCGAAAAAAACATTCAGTACTTC

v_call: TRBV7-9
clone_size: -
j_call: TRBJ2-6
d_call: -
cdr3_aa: CASSLVTGAGANVLTF
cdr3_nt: TGTGCCAGCAGCTTGGTGACCGGAGCTGGGGCCAACGTCCTGACTTTC

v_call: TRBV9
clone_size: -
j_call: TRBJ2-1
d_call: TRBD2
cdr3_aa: CASSDQTSGGSYNEQFF
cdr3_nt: TGTGCCAGCAGCGATCAGACTAGCGGGGGCTCCTACAATGAGCAGTTCTTC

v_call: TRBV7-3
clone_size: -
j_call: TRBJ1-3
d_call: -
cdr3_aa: CASSPGAAFSGNTIYF
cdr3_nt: TGTGCCAGCAGCCCCGGGGCAGCCTTCTCTGGAAACACCATATATTTT

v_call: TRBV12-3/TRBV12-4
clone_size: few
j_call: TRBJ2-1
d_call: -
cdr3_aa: CASVRDPSYNEQFF
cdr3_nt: TGTGCCAGCGTTAGGGACCCCTCCTACAATGAGCAGTTCTTC

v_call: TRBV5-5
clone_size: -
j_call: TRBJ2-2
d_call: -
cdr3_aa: CASSLAGTATGELFF
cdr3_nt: TGTGCCAGCAGCTTGGCTGGAACTGCCACCGGGGAGCTGTTTTTT

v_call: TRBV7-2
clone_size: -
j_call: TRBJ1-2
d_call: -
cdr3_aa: CASGLEAEFHGYTF
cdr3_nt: TGTGCCAGCGGCTTAGAAGCAGAGTTCCATGGCTACACCTTC

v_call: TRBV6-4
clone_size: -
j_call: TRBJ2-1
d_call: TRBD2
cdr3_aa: CASSGLAGRDEQFF
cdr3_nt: TGTGCCAGCAGTGGACTAGCGGGCCGAGATGAGCAGTTCTTC

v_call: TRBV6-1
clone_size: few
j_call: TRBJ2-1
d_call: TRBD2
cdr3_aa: CASSERLAGGGGEQFF
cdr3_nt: TGTGCCAGCAGTGAAAGGCTAGCGGGAGGTGGAGGTGAGCAGTTCTTC

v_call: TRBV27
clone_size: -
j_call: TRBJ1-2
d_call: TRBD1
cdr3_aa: CASSLSAGQGRIYGYTF
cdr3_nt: TGTGCCAGCAGTTTATCGGCGGGACAGGGCAGGATCTATGGCTACACCTTC

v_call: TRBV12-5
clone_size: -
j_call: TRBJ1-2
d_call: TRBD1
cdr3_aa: CASGPRGQHYGCTF
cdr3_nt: TGTGCTAGTGGTCCCAGGGGACAGCACTATGGCTGCACCTTC

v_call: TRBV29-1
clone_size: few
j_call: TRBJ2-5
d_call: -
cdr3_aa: CSVGAQGETQYF
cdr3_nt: TGCAGCGTTGGGGCGCAGGGAGAGACCCAGTACTTC

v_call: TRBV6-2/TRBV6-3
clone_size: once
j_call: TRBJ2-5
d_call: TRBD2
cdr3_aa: CASSYVGTSAKTQYF
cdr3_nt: TGTGCCAGCAGTTACGTGGGGACTAGCGCGAAGACCCAGTACTTC

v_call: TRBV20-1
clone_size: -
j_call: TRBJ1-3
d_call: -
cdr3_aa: CSAPQGTGNTIYF
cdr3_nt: TGCAGTGCTCCCCAGGGGACTGGAAACACCATATATTTT